This passage covers 7 T cell receptor beta chains from one sample sequenced in a study of beta chain features in type 1 diabetes. Notes on the study in general: Significant though moderate, a shortening of TCRB CDR3s appeared in all four CD4+ subsets of Type 1 diabetes patients.

These receptors have no identified antigens. Expressed TCRB transcripts were sequenced because the isolated RNA had all been reverse transcribed beforehand. Libraries were prepared by immunoSEQ multiplex PCR; TCRdb keeps only in-frame clonotypes and omits some of them. The sample gives roughly 340,000 clones, 13% of which show up once; over 0.014% is in the top ten. Sequencing used naive CD4+ T cells from blood. Receptors were obtained from a woman aged 18-29 years with type 1 diabetes.

This clone was seen a few times. V and J are TRBV6-5 and TRBJ1-2; a possible D gene is TRBD1 (6 bases). The germline CDR1 and CDR2 sequences are MNHEY and SVGAGI. Trimming shortened V by 4 bases and J by 4 bases, and 16 bases separated the two germline ends. This CDR3 is built from 15 residues. This CDR3 reads CASSFYQGNVYGYTF. In DNA, the CDR3 is TGTGCCAGCAGTTTCTACCAGGGGAACGTCTATGGCTACACCTTC.

This sequence joins TRBV10-2 and TRBJ1-5, with TRBD1 matching over 9 bases. The CDR3 loop spans 14 amino acids. V dropped 4 bases and J dropped 3; count of bases not matched to a gene: 1. Germline values: CDR1 WSHSY, CDR2 SAAADI. CDR3 sequence: CASSGTGANQPQHF. CDR3 DNA: TGCGCCAGCAGTGGGACAGGGGCCAATCAGCCCCAGCATTTT.

V is TRBV14 and J is TRBJ2-7; 8 bases fit TRBD1. With 4 bases clipped from V and 3 bases from J, the junction kept 5 bases outside the gene matches. The CDR3 has 14 residues. Germline V CDR1 and CDR2: SGHDN, FVKESK. The CDR3 loop reads CASSPRQGLYEQYV. The CDR3 DNA is TGTGCCAGCAGCCCTCGACAGGGGCTCTACGAGCAGTACGTC.

This clone has only a few counts. For the CDR3, the DNA is TGCGCCAGCAGCCAAGAAGGTTCCGGGAAGAACACTGAAGCTTTCTTT. The encoded protein is CASSQEGSGKNTEAFF. V is TRBV4-3 and J is TRBJ1-1; D is undetermined. Germline assignment: CDR1 LGHNA and CDR2 YSLEER. This CDR3 region has 16 residues. V lost 0 bases and J lost 1, with 12 bases in between.

In this sample, this clone turned up a few times. The chain couples TRBV5-4 to TRBJ2-7; 9 bases map to TRBD2. This CDR3 comprises 14 residues. V lost 4 bases and J lost 6; bases outside the gene matches: 8. The germline V gene encodes CDR1 SGHNT and CDR2 YYREEE (reference sequence). CDR3 nucleotides: TGTGCCAGCAGCGGGGGTAGCGGGAGAGGCGAGCAGTACTTC. This sequence encodes CASSGGSGRGEQYF.

The table lists this clone with a few counts. This chain uses TRBV18 with TRBJ1-2, with 8 bases aligning to TRBD1. The CDR3 covers 16 residues. Germline loops: CDR1 KGHSH, CDR2 LQKENI. The trim removed 3 bases at V and 1 base at J, leaving 7 bases unmatched. CDR3 loop: CASSPRNRGDNYGYTF. CDR3 DNA: TGTGCCAGCTCACCGCGGAACAGGGGGGATAACTATGGCTACACCTTC.

This rearrangement joins TRBV10-3 to TRBJ2-5; TRBD1 matches 10 bases. The CDR3 is 13 amino acids. Germline CDR1 ENHRY, CDR2 SYGVKD. The trim removed 8 bases at V and 5 bases at J, leaving 5 bases unmatched. The CDR3 protein is CAIGTGEGETQYF. DNA for the CDR3: TGTGCCATCGGGACAGGGGAAGGGGAGACCCAGTACTTC.